In this sample, the clone carrying this T cell receptor beta chain turned up a few times. These data are taken from a study of regulatory T cells in long-lasting Graves disease. The time point was: persistent/refractory GD, antithyroid drugs over 5 years with positive TRAb. There was RNA extracted from PBMCs, and the TCR library was made from it. Library construction for TCR beta used iRepertoire HTBI primers and Arm-PCR of CDR3 regions. In TCRdb, the multiplex PCR reads were re-called with MiXCR into one record per CDR3 protein. The table has hundreds of thousands of distinct CDR3 sequences, 25% to 35% seen once. In germline, CDR1 is SGHAT, CDR2 FQNNGV. Trimming took 1 base from V and 3 from J; bases not matched to a gene: 4. The CDR3 loop spans 16 amino acids.

This receptor was taken from a female donor with Graves disease. The chain links TRBV11-2 to TRBJ2-5, with 11 nucleotides matching TRBD2. The sequences come from peripheral blood mononuclear cells (PBMCs), collected when the disease was refractory, from a patient treated with antithyroid drugs. The CDR3 nucleotides read TGTGCCAGCAGCTTAGTTAGCGGGAGGGCCGAAGAGACCCAGTACTTC. This codes for CASSLVSGRAEETQYF.